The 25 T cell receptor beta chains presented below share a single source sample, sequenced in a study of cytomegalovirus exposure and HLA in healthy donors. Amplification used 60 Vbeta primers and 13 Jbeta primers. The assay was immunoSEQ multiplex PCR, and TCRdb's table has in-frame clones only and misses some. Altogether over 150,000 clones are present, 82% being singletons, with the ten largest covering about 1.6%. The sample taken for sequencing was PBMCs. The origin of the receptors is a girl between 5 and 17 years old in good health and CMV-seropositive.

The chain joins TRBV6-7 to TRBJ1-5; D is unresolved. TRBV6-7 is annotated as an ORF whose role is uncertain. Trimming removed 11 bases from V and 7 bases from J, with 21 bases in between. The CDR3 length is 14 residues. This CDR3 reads CALPAGRVAQPQHF. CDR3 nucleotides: TGTGCCTTACCGGCGGGGAGAGTGGCGCAGCCCCAGCATTTT.

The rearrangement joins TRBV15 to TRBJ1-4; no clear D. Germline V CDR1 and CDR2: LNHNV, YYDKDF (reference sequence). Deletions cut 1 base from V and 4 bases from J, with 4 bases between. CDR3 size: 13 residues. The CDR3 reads CATSRARNEKLFF. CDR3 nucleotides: TGTGCCACCAGCAGAGCCCGTAATGAAAAACTGTTTTTT.

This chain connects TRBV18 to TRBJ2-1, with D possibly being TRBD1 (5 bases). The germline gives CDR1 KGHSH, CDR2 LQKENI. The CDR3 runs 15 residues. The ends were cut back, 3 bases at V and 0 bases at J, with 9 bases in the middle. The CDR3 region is CASSPQGSSYNEQFF. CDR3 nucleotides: TGTGCCAGCTCACCGCAGGGAAGCTCCTACAATGAGCAGTTCTTC.

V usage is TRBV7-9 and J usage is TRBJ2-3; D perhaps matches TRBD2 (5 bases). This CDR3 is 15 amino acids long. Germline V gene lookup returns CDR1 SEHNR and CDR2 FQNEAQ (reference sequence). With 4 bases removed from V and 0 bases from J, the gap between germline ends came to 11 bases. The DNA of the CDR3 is TGTGCCAGCAGCTCTCAGACTACTAGCACAGATACGCAGTATTTT. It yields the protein CASSSQTTSTDTQYF.

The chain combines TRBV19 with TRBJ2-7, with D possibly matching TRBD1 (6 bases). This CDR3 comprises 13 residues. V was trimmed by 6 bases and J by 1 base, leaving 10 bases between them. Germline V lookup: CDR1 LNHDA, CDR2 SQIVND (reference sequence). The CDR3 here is CASSPDRSYEQYF. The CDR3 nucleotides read TGTGCCAGTAGCCCCGACAGGTCCTACGAGCAGTACTTC. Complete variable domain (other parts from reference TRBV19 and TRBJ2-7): DGGITQSPKYLFRKEGQNVTLSCEQNLNHDAMYWYRQDPGQGLRLIYYSQIVNDFQKGDIAEGYSVSREKKESFPLTVTSAQKNPTAFYLCASSPDRSYEQYFGPGTRLTVT.

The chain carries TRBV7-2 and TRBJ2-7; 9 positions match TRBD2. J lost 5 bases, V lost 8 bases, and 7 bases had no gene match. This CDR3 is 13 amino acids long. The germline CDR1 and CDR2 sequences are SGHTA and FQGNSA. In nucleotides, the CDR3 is TGTGCCAGCTCCAAGCGGGGGGACAACGAGCAGTACTTC. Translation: CASSKRGDNEQYF.

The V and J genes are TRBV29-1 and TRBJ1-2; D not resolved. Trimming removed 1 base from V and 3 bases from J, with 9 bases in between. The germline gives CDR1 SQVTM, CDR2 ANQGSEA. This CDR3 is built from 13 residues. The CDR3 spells CSVEGPEDYGYTF. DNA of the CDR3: TGCAGCGTTGAAGGTCCAGAAGACTATGGCTACACCTTC.

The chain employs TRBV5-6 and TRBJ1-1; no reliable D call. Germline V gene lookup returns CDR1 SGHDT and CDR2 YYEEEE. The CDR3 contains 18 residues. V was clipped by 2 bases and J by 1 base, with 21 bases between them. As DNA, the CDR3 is TGTGCCAGCAGCTTCCGGAATGAACTTAAGACACCGAACACTGAAGCTTTCTTT. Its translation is CASSFRNELKTPNTEAFF.

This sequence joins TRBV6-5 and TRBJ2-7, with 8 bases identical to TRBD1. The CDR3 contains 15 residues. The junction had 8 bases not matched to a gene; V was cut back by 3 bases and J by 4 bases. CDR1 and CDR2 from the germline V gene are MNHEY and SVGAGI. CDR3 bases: TGTGCCAGCAGTTATGCGGCAGGGGGCTTGTACGAGCAGTACTTC. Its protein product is CASSYAAGGLYEQYF.

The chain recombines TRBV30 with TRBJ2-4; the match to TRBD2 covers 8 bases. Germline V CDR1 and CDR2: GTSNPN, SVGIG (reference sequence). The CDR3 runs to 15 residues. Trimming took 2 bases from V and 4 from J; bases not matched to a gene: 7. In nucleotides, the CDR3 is TGTGCCTGGAGTATGGGTAGCGGGGATAAAAACATTCAGTACTTC. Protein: CAWSMGSGDKNIQYF.

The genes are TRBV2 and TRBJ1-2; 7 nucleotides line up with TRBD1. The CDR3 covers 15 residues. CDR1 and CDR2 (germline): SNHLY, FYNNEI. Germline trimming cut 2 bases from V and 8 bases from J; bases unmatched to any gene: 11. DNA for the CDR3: TGTGCCAGCAGTGAACTTCGAGCCCCAGGGGGAGGCTACACCTTC. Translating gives CASSELRAPGGGYTF. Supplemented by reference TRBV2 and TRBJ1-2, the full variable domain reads EPEVTQTPSHQVTQMGQEVILRCVPISNHLYFYWYRQILGQKVEFLVSFYNNEISEKSEIFDDQFSVERPDGSNFTLKIRSTKLEDSAMYFCASSELRAPGGGYTFGSGTRLTVV.

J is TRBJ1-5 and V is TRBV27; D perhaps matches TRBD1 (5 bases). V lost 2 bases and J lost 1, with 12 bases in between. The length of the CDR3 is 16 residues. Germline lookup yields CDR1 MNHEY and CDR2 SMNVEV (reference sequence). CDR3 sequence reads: CASSLGAGRSNQPQHF. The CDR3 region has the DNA TGTGCCAGCAGTTTAGGGGCAGGACGGAGCAATCAGCCCCAGCATTTT.

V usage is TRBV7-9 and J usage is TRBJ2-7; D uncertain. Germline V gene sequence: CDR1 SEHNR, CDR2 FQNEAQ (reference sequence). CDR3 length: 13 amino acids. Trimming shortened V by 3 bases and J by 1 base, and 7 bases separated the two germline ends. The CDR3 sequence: CASSFFSSYEQYF. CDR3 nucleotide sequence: TGTGCCAGCAGCTTCTTTAGTTCCTACGAGCAGTACTTC.

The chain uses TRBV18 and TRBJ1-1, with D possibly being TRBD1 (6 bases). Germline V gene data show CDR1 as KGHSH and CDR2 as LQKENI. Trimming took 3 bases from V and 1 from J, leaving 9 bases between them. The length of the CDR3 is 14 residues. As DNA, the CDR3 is TGTGCCAGCTCACCCGGGACACCGAACACTGAAGCTTTCTTT. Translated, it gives CASSPGTPNTEAFF.

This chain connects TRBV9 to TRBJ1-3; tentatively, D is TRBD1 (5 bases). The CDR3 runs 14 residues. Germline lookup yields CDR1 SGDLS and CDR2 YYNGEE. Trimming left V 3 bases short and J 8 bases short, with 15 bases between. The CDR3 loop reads CASSGSIGGDTIYF. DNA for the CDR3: TGTGCCAGCAGCGGAAGTATCGGAGGGGACACCATATATTTT.

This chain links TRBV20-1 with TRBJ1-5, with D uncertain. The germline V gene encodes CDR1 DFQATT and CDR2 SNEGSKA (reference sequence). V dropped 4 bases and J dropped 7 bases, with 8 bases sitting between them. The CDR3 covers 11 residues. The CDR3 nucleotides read TGCAGTGCTATGGAGGGACAGCCCCAGCATTTT. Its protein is CSAMEGQPQHF.

In DNA, the CDR3 is TGTGCCAGCGGGACCGGGACAGGGCTTAACTATGGCTACACCTTC. As protein: CASGTGTGLNYGYTF. The V and J genes are TRBV2 and TRBJ1-2; 9 nucleotides agree with TRBD1. The CDR3 consists of 15 residues. Germline-derived CDR1 and CDR2 are SNHLY and FYNNEI. J was trimmed by 1 base and V by 8 bases; bases with no gene match: 8.

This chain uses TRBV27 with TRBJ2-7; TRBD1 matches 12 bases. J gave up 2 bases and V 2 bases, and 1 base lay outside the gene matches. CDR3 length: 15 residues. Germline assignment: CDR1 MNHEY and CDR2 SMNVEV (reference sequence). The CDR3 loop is CASSLGTGGTYEQYF. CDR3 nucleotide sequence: TGTGCCAGCAGTTTAGGGACAGGGGGCACCTACGAGCAGTACTTC.

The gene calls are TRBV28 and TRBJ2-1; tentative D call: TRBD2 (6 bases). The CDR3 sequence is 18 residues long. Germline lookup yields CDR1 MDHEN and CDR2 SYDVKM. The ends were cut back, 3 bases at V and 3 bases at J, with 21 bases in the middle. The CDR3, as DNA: TGTGCCAGCAGTTTGATGGCCTGGGGGGAGTTGTTCTACAATGAGCAGTTCTTC. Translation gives CASSLMAWGELFYNEQFF.

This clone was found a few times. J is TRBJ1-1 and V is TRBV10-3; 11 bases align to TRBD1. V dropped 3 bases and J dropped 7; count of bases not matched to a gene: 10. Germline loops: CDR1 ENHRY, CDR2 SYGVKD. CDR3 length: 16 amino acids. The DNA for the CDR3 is TGTGCCATCAGTGATTTCGGACAGGGGGCATGGGGTGAAGCTTTCTTT. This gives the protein CAISDFGQGAWGEAFF.

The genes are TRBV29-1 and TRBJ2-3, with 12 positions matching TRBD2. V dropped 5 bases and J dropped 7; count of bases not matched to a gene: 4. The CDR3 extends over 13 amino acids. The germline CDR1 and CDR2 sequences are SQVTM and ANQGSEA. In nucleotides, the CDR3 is TGCAGCGTTCTAGCGGGGGGGCCGAATACGCAGTATTTT. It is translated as CSVLAGGPNTQYF.

In DNA form, the CDR3 reads TGTGCCTGCCACAGAGCCGGGACAGGGGGTTGGACCCAGTACTTC. This gives the protein CACHRAGTGGWTQYF. This sequence joins TRBV30 and TRBJ2-5, with TRBD1 matching over 11 bases. V shed 6 bases, J shed 7 bases, and the junction held 13 bases outside the gene matches. CDR1 is GTSNPN and CDR2 is SVGIG in the germline V gene (reference sequence). The CDR3 runs 15 residues.

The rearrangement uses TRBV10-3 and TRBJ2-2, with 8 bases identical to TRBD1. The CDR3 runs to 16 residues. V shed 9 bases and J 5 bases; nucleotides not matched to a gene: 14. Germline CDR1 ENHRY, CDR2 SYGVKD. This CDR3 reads CAIGQGIGRVTGELFF. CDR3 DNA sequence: TGTGCCATTGGACAGGGTATCGGCCGCGTTACCGGGGAGCTGTTTTTT.

Here the CDR3 reads CASSIQGSTDTQYF. In nucleotides, the CDR3 is TGTGCCAGTAGTATCCAGGGATCCACAGATACGCAGTATTTT. The J gene is TRBJ2-3, the V gene TRBV19, with D maybe TRBD1 (5 bases). Germline V CDR1 and CDR2: LNHDA, SQIVND (reference sequence). The V end was cut by 3 bases, the J end by 2 bases, with 9 bases between. The CDR3 loop spans 14 amino acids.

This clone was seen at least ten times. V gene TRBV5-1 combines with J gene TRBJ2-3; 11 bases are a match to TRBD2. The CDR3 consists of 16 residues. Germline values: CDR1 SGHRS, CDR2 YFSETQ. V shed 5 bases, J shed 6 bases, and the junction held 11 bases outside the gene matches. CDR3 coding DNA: TGCGCCAGCAGACGCCTCACTAGCGGGAGTGAGGATACGCAGTATTTT. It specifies CASRRLTSGSEDTQYF.